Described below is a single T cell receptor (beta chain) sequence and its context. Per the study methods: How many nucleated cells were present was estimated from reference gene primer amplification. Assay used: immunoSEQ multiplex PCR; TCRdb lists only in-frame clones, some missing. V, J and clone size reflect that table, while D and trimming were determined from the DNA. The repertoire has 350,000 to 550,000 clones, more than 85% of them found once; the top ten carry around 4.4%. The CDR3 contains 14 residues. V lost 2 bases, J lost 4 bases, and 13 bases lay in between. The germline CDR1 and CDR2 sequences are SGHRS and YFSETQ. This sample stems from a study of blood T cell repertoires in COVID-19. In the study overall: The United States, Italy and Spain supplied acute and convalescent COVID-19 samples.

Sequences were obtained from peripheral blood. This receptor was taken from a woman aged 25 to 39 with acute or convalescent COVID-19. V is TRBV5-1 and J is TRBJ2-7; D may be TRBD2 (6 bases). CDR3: CASSLTAGSYEQYF. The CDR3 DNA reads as TGCGCCAGCAGCTTAACCGCGGGAAGTTACGAGCAGTACTTC.